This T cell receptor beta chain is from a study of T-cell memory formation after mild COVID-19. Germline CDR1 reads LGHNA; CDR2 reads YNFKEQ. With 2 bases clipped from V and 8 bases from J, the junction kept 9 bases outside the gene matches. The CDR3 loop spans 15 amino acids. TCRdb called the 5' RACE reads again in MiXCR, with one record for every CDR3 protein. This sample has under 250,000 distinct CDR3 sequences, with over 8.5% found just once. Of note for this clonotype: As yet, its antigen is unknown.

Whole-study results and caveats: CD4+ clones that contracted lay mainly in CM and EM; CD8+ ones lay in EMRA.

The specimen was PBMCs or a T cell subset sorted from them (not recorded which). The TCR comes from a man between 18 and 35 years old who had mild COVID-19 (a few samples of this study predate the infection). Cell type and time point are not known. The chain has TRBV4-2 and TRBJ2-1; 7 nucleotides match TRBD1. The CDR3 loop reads CASSQTPDRIYEQFF. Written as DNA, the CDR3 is TGTGCCAGCAGCCAAACCCCGGACAGGATCTATGAGCAGTTCTTC.